The clone carrying this TCR beta chain was recorded at least ten times. This record belongs to a study of T cells after yellow fever vaccination. Each CDR3 protein is one row after TCRdb ran MiXCR on the 5' RACE reads. The data contain about 21,000 distinct CDR3 sequences, around 5.2% of them seen just once; the ten biggest clones take up 20%. General study results and limits: Sorted memory subsets showed almost no vaccine-responding clonotypes on day 0.

Germline CDR1 reads WSHSY; CDR2 reads SAAADI. This CDR3 contains 16 residues. V was shortened by 0 bases and J by 0 bases, with 9 bases between the two germline ends. This TCR came from a man aged 18 to 29 who received the YFV17D yellow fever vaccine. The chain joins TRBV10-2 to TRBJ1-5, with D unresolved. The specimen was PBMCs, either bulk or a sorted T-cell subset (CD4+, CD8+, memory, or dextramer-sorted; not recorded which), collected more than 40 days after the first yellow fever vaccination. For the CDR3, the DNA is TGCGCCAGCAGTGAGTCCCCGGGGAATAGCAATCAGCCCCAGCATTTT. Translating gives CASSESPGNSNQPQHF.